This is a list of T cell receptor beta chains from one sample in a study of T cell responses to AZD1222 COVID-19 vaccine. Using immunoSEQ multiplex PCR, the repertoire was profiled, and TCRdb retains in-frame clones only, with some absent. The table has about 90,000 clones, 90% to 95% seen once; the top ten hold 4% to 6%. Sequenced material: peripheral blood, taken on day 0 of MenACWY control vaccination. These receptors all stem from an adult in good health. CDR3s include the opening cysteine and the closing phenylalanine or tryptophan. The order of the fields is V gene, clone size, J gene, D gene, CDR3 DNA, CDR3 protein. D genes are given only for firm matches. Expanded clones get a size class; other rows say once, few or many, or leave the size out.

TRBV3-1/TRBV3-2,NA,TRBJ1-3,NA,TGTGCCAGCAGCCCGGGACGGAGCTCTGGAAACACCATATATTTT,CASSPGRSSGNTIYF
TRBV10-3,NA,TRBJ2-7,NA,TGTGCCACCCTTTCATCAGGGGTCGGTCAGTACTTC,CATLSSGVGQYF
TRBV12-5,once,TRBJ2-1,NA,TGTGCTAGTGGCCCGGGACGGAGTTGGGAGCAGTTCTTC,CASGPGRSWEQFF
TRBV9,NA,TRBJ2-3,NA,TGTGCCAGCAGCGTGTACGAGGGGCGCGTCGCAGATACGCAGTATTTT,CASSVYEGRVADTQYF
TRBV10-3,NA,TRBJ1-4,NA,TGTGCCATCAGGGGGGGGCTGAGTAATGAAAAACTGTTTTTT,CAIRGGLSNEKLFF
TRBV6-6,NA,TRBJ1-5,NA,TGTGCCAGCAGTTCCCCGGGCGGGGGCGGAGGACAGCCCCAGCATTTT,CASSSPGGGGGQPQHF
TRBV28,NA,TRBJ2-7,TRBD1,TGTGCCAGCAGTGCTCCGGGACAGCTCTACGAGCAGTACTTC,CASSAPGQLYEQYF
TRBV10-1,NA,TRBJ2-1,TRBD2,TGCGCCAGCAGTGTCGGGGGGACTAACAATGAGCAGTTCTTC,CASSVGGTNNEQFF
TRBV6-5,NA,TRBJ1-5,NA,TGTGCCAGCAGTTACTCATTCAGGGATAGCAATCAGCCCCAGCATTTT,CASSYSFRDSNQPQHF
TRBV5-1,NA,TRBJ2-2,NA,TGCGCCAGCAGCTTCGGGGACACCGGGGAGCTGTTTTTT,CASSFGDTGELFF
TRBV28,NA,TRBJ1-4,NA,TGTGCCAGCAGTTTATTAGGACAGACCGGGTATGAAAAACTGTTTTTT,CASSLLGQTGYEKLFF
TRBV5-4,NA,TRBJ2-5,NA,TGTGCCAGCAGCTTGGGTACAGCCCAAGAGACCCAGTACTTC,CASSLGTAQETQYF
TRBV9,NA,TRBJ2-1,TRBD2,TGTGCCAGCAGCGTAACCCTGACTAGCGGGAGCAATGAGCAGTTCTTC,CASSVTLTSGSNEQFF
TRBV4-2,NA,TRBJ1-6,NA,TGTGCCAGCAGCCAAGATCACGCGGAGGGGCCCCTGTCACCCCTCCACTTT,CASSQDHAEGPLSPLHF
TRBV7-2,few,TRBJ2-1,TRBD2,TGTGCCAGCAGCTTAGATGTAGCGGGGGGGCGACAGTTCTTC,CASSLDVAGGRQFF
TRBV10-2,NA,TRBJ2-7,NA,TGCGCCAGCAGTGAGTCGAGGCGGGGTTACGAGCAGTACTTC,CASSESRRGYEQYF
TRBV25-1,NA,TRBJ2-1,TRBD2,TGTGCCAGCAGTGAATTCGTAGCGGGAGCGTTATACAATGAGCAGTTCTTC,CASSEFVAGALYNEQFF
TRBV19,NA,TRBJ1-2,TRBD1,TGTGCCAGTAGGCGACAGGGAAACTATGGCTACACCTTC,CASRRQGNYGYTF
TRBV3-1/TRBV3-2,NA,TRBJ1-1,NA,TGTGCCAGCAGCCAAGATTCTGGGGGTGGCACTGAAGCTTTCTTT,CASSQDSGGGTEAFF
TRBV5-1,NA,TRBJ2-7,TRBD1,TGCGCCAGCAGCTTGCTTAGGACAGGGAACGAGCAGTACTTC,CASSLLRTGNEQYF
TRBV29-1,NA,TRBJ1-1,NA,TGCAGCTACCGGGACACTGAAGCTTTCTTT,CSYRDTEAFF
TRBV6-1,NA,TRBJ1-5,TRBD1,TGTGCCAGCAGTGAAGGTGGGAGGGGGCAAGGGCCCCAGCATTTT,CASSEGGRGQGPQHF
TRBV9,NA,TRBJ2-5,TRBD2,TGTGCCAGCAGCGTAGGGGGCAGCGGGAGGGCCGAGGAGACCCAGTACTTC,CASSVGGSGRAEETQYF
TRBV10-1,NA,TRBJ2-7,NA,TGCGCCAGCAGTGAGTCGGGGGGACTGGGGCAGTACTTC,CASSESGGLGQYF
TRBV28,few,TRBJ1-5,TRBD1,TGTGCCAGCAGTACGGGACAGGGGAATCAGCCCCAGCATTTT,CASSTGQGNQPQHF
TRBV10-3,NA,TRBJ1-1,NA,TGTGCCATCAGTGAGTACAGTCCGAACACTGAAGCTTTCTTT,CAISEYSPNTEAFF
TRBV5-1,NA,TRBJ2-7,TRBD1,TGCGCCAGCAGCTCGGACAGGGGGGGACGTTGGAGTGAGCAGTACTTC,CASSSDRGGRWSEQYF
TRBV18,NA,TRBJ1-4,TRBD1,TGTGCCAGCTCGAGGACAGGGGCCACTAATGAAAAACTGTTTTTT,CASSRTGATNEKLFF
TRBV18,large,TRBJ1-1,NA,TGTGCCAGCTCACCACCTGGGACTGACTTGAACACTGAAGCTTTCTTT,CASSPPGTDLNTEAFF
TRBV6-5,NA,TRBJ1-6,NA,TGTGCCAGCAGTTCGGGGAATTCACCCCTCCACTTT,CASSSGNSPLHF
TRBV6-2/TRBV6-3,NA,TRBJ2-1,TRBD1,TGTGCCAGCAGCCAGACAGGGCGCTACAATGAGCAGTTCTTC,CASSQTGRYNEQFF
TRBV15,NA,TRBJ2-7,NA,TGTGCCACCAGCACCAACTACGAGCAGTACTTC,CATSTNYEQYF
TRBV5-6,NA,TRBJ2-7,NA,TGTGCCAGCAGCTTGGTAGGGCGAGAGCAGTACTTC,CASSLVGREQYF
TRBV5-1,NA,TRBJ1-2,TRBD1,TGCGCCAGCAGCTTGGAGCCGACAGGGAATGATGGCTACACCTTC,CASSLEPTGNDGYTF
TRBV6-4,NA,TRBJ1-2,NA,TGTGCCAGCAGTGAAGGGGAGGACTATGGCTACACCTTC,CASSEGEDYGYTF
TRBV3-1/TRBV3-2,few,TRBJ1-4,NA,TGTGCCAGCAGCCAAGGGTGGGGTGGTGAAAAACTGTTTTTT,CASSQGWGGEKLFF
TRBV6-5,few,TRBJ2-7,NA,TGTGCCAGCAGTTACACGGCTAGATACGAGCAGTACTTC,CASSYTARYEQYF
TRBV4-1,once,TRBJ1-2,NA,TGCGCCAGCAGCCAAGATAGGTGGGGGGCTGGTGGCTACACCTTC,CASSQDRWGAGGYTF
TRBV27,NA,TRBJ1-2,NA,TGTGCCAGCAGTTCCTTACCCGGCTATGGCTACACCTTC,CASSSLPGYGYTF
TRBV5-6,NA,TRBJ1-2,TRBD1,TGTGCCAGCAGCAAAGGACAGGGGATCTTCTATGGCTACACCTTC,CASSKGQGIFYGYTF
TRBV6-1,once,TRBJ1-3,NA,TGTGCCAGCAGTGAAAGCGAGGGAACCGCTGGAAACACCATATATTTT,CASSESEGTAGNTIYF
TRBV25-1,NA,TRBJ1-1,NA,TGTGCCAGCAGTGTATGGGTCGGCACTGAAGCTTTCTTT,CASSVWVGTEAFF
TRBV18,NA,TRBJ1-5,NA,TGTGCCAGCTCAGGGACCGCCCCCAATCAGCCCCAGCATTTT,CASSGTAPNQPQHF
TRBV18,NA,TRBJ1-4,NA,TGTGCCAGCTCACCTGGGGGCGCAGATGAAAAACTGTTTTTT,CASSPGGADEKLFF
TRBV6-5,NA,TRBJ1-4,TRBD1,TGTGCCAGCAGTTACGTGACAGGGAGGAATGAAAAACTGTTTTTT,CASSYVTGRNEKLFF
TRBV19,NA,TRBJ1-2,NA,TGTGCCAGTAGTATTAACAGCAACTATGGCTACACCTTC,CASSINSNYGYTF
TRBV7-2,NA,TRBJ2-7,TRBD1,TGTGCCAGCAGCCCCCGGAGGACAGGCGAGCAGTACTTC,CASSPRRTGEQYF
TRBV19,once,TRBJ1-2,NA,TGTGCCAGTCAAGGGGGGGTGCATGGCTACACCTTC,CASQGGVHGYTF
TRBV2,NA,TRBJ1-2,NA,TGTGCCAGCAGCGTTCTACAGCTATATGGCTACACCTTC,CASSVLQLYGYTF
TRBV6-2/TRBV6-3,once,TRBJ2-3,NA,TGTGCCAGCAGTTTCACTAGTGGTAACACAGATACGCAGTATTTT,CASSFTSGNTDTQYF